This TCR beta chain is from a study of breast tumors, draining lymph nodes, adjacent tissues. Study-wide results and caveats: Compared with lymph nodes, tumors were less diverse; compared with nontumor tissue, more.

This clonotype was seen many times. Its antigen remains unknown. Samples came from axillary lymph nodes draining the breast cancer. Each CDR3 protein is one row after TCRdb ran MiXCR on the multiplex PCR reads. The table lists roughly 130,000 distinct CDR3 sequences, 15% to 20% of them singletons. The TCR was taken from a female donor with breast cancer. Some clones in this sample may be carry-over from other donors' samples. Material: axillary lymph node tissue.

In DNA, the CDR3 is TGCGCCAGCAGCTTGGCCTCCGGGAGGGCCGCTGAGACCCAGTACTTC. Protein sequence: CASSLASGRAAETQYF. The chain recombines TRBV5-1 with TRBJ2-5; 8 nucleotides align to TRBD2. CDR1 SGHRS and CDR2 YFSETQ come from the germline V gene. This CDR3 is 16 amino acids long. V was pared by 0 bases and J by 5 bases, with 9 bases of the junction left unmatched.